The next 21 T cell receptor beta chains were all read from a single sample in a study of blood T cell repertoires in COVID-19. Here immunoSEQ multiplex PCR was the method, and the copy in TCRdb shows in-frame clones only, minus some. The sample yields some 100,000 clones, approximately 84% seen once. Source material: peripheral blood. The receptors originated from a woman aged 45-59 years with acute or convalescent COVID-19.

J is TRBJ1-4 and V is TRBV19; D is uncertain. Germline V gene lookup returns CDR1 LNHDA and CDR2 SQIVND (reference sequence). The CDR3 loop spans 12 amino acids. V was shortened by 3 bases and J by 6 bases, with 5 bases between the two germline ends. The CDR3 spells CASSIGYEKLFF. The CDR3 DNA is TGTGCCAGTAGTATCGGGTATGAAAAACTGTTTTTT. The whole variable domain, filled in from reference TRBV19 and TRBJ1-4, reads DGGITQSPKYLFRKEGQNVTLSCEQNLNHDAMYWYRQDPGQGLRLIYYSQIVNDFQKGDIAEGYSVSREKKESFPLTVTSAQKNPTAFYLCASSIGYEKLFFGSGTQLSVL.

The CDR3 sequence: CASRGTSGLIQETQYF. Written as DNA, the CDR3 is TGTGCCAGCAGAGGGACTAGCGGGTTAATACAAGAGACCCAGTACTTC. V usage is TRBV21-1 and J usage is TRBJ2-5; TRBD2 was called by the table and not checked on the DNA. TRBV21-1 constitutes a pseudogene. The CDR3 has 16 residues.

V and J are TRBV6-5 and TRBJ2-3, with TRBD2 identical over 8 bases. The V and J ends lost 10 bases and 0 bases, in that order; junction bases with no gene match: 6. CDR3 length: 14 amino acids. Germline V gene data show CDR1 as MNHEY and CDR2 as SVGAGI. The CDR3 bases are TGTGCCACCCGAGCGGGGGCTAGCACAGATACGCAGTATTTT. Its translation: CATRAGASTDTQYF.

The chain is built from TRBV5-4 and TRBJ2-7; TRBD1 is a possible D gene (6 bases). This CDR3 is built from 15 residues. Between the trimmed V and J ends, which lost 1 base and 7 bases, there was a span of 18 bases. Germline V lookup: CDR1 SGHNT, CDR2 YYREEE (reference sequence). CDR3 coding DNA: TGTGCCAGCAGCTTGTTAGGACAGTTGAGGGGGGAGCAGTACTTC. It translates to CASSLLGQLRGEQYF.

A remark on this clone: This sample includes further DNA sequences coding for the same CDR3. The gene calls are TRBV30 and TRBJ1-6; the match to TRBD1 covers 7 bases. Germline V gives CDR1 GTSNPN, CDR2 SVGIG (reference sequence). V shed 1 base and J 7 bases; nucleotides not matched to a gene: 1. The length of the CDR3 is 13 residues. CDR3 nucleotides: TGTGCCTGGAGTGGACAGGGAAATTCACCCCTCCACTTT. Amino acid sequence: CAWSGQGNSPLHF.

The V call is TRBV3-1 (or the pseudogene TRBV3-2), the J call TRBJ1-2, with D perhaps matching TRBD1 (5 bases). Germline CDR1 reads LGHDT; CDR2 reads YNNKEL (reference sequence). Trimming pared 4 bases from V and 4 bases from J, leaving 16 bases between. This CDR3 has 15 residues. CDR3 sequence: CASSPLPGQSYGYTF. The CDR3, as DNA: TGTGCCAGCAGCCCTCTCCCCGGACAATCCTATGGCTACACCTTC.

J is TRBJ1-2 and V is TRBV6-6, with D tentatively TRBD1 (5 bases). This CDR3 region has 14 residues. Looked up from germline, CDR1 is MNHNY and CDR2 is SVGAGI (reference sequence). Trimming pared 2 bases from V and 8 bases from J, leaving 15 bases between. This CDR3 is CASSYGGGRRGYTF. The CDR3 DNA follows: TGTGCCAGCAGTTACGGGGGAGGGAGGCGAGGCTACACCTTC.

The chain recombines TRBV6-6 with TRBJ2-7, with 9 bases lining up with TRBD2. Germline V gene lookup returns CDR1 MNHNY and CDR2 SVGAGI (reference sequence). V trimming: 9 bases; J trimming: 2 bases; junction bases outside the gene matches: 5. CDR3 size: 13 residues. CDR3: CASQLAGTYEQYF. In nucleotides, the CDR3 is TGTGCCAGTCAACTAGCGGGTACCTACGAGCAGTACTTC.

The sample holds a few counts of this clone. V usage is TRBV7-9 and J usage is TRBJ1-4; TRBD1 agrees at 8 bases. The CDR3 consists of 15 residues. Looked up from germline, CDR1 is SEHNR and CDR2 is FQNEAQ (reference sequence). Losses at the gene ends were 1 base for V and 8 bases for J; bases not matched to a gene: 6. CDR3 protein: CASSLGYGQGEKLFF. CDR3 DNA sequence: TGTGCCAGCAGCTTAGGGTACGGACAGGGCGAAAAACTGTTTTTT.

This sequence joins TRBV7-9 and TRBJ1-2; TRBD1 agrees at 12 bases. The germline gives CDR1 SEHNR, CDR2 FQNEAQ (reference sequence). Unmatched junction bases numbered 6, after V lost 7 bases and J lost 6 bases. The CDR3 extends over 14 amino acids. The CDR3, as DNA: TGTGCCAGCAACCCGGGACAGGGGGCCAATGGCTACACCTTC. Translating gives CASNPGQGANGYTF.

V and J are TRBV6-5 and TRBJ2-7, with D maybe TRBD1 (6 bases). Germline values: CDR1 MNHEY, CDR2 SVGAGI. The CDR3 is made up of 11 amino acids. The V and J ends lost 8 bases and 3 bases respectively, with 8 bases between them. The chain's CDR3 is CASGGSYEQYF. In nucleotides, the CDR3 is TGTGCCAGCGGGGGCAGCTACGAGCAGTACTTC.

The chain uses TRBV5-1 and TRBJ1-1; 9 nucleotides line up with TRBD1. CDR3 length: 16 amino acids. Germline V lookup: CDR1 SGHRS, CDR2 YFSETQ. V gave up 4 bases and J gave up 4 bases; unmatched junction bases: 11. This CDR3 is CASSQGTGRVSTEAFF. CDR3 nucleotide sequence: TGCGCCAGCAGCCAGGGGACAGGGCGGGTGAGCACTGAAGCTTTCTTT.

The chain uses TRBV5-8 and TRBJ1-2; D gene unclear. Trimming took 3 bases from V and 5 from J, leaving 11 bases between them. Germline V gene lookup returns CDR1 SGHTS and CDR2 YDEGEE. The CDR3 runs to 13 residues. CDR3 in amino acids: CASSSTGVYGYTF. The CDR3 DNA reads as TGTGCCAGCAGCTCAACTGGAGTGTATGGCTACACCTTC.

The count of this clone is one. The rearrangement links TRBV28 to TRBJ1-4; 7 bases map to TRBD1. The V gene end was trimmed by 8 bases and the J gene end by 3 bases; junction bases not matched to a gene: 3. The CDR3 spans 13 residues. Germline CDR1 and CDR2: MDHEN and SYDVKM. The CDR3 nucleotides read TGTGCCAGCTCGGGACAGCCTAATGAAAAACTGTTTTTT. Residues: CASSGQPNEKLFF.

The chain links TRBV5-1 to TRBJ2-3, with 13 bases that match TRBD2. The germline V gene encodes CDR1 SGHRS and CDR2 YFSETQ. The CDR3 is 16 amino acids. Germline trimming cut 3 bases from V and 0 bases from J; bases unmatched to any gene: 1. The CDR3 sequence is CASSSGLAGSTDTQYF. CDR3 in DNA: TGCGCCAGCAGCTCGGGACTAGCGGGGAGCACAGATACGCAGTATTTT.

The chain carries TRBV2 and TRBJ2-7; TRBD2 might be the D (6 bases). The germline CDR1 and CDR2 sequences are SNHLY and FYNNEI. This CDR3 contains 12 residues. Trimming left V 6 bases short and J 5 bases short, with 11 bases between. The CDR3 DNA follows: TGTGCCAGCAGCGAAACTAGCAACGAGCAGTACTTC. Its protein is CASSETSNEQYF.

The CDR3 nucleotides read TGTGCCAGTAGTATCGGCAGGGCGCGCAATCAGCCCCAGCATTTT. This gives the protein CASSIGRARNQPQHF. The V gene is TRBV19, the J gene TRBJ1-5; the D gene is possibly TRBD1 (5 bases). From germline, CDR1 is LNHDA and CDR2 SQIVND (reference sequence). CDR3 length: 15 amino acids. Trimming removed 3 bases at V and 2 bases at J, with 11 bases between.

DNA for the CDR3: TGTGCCAGTAGTTCCGGGACTAGGGTAGATACGCAGTATTTT. Residues: CASSSGTRVDTQYF. The chain recombines TRBV19 with TRBJ2-3, with 8 bases that match TRBD2. The V and J ends lost 5 bases and 5 bases, in that order; junction bases with no gene match: 6. Germline V gene data show CDR1 as LNHDA and CDR2 as SQIVND (reference sequence). The CDR3 is 14 residues long.

CDR3 nucleotides: TGTGCCAGCAGTCTTCAGGGGGCGCAGGTTGGCTACACCTTC. Protein product: CASSLQGAQVGYTF. J is TRBJ1-2 and V is TRBV7-2; 8 bases are shared with TRBD1. V dropped 6 bases and J dropped 7; count of bases not matched to a gene: 10. The CDR3 is 14 residues long. CDR1 SGHTA and CDR2 FQGNSA come from the germline V gene.

This clone has just a few counts. The gene calls are TRBV7-9 and TRBJ1-3, with D maybe TRBD1 (6 bases). V was pared by 8 bases and J by 0 bases, with 11 bases between. The CDR3 covers 14 residues. From germline, CDR1 is SEHNR and CDR2 FQNEAQ (reference sequence). The CDR3 spells CASGQPSSGNTIYF. In DNA form, the CDR3 reads TGTGCCAGCGGACAGCCGAGCTCTGGAAACACCATATATTTT.

V is TRBV7-8 and J is TRBJ1-1, with D uncertain. The CDR3 sequence is 11 residues long. V lost 1 base and J lost 10, with 7 bases in between. CDR1 is SGHVS, CDR2 FQNEAQ, per germline. The CDR3 DNA sequence: TGTGCCAGCAGCTTAGGCGTATTAGCTTTCTTT. Its protein product is CASSLGVLAFF.